Below, 25 T cell receptor beta chains from the same sample are listed, as sequenced in a study of CD8+CD57+ T cells in acquired aplastic anemia. Genomic DNA acted as the template from which TCR beta VDJ combination and CDR3 sequence profiling were carried out. From the reads, TCRdb called clonotypes with MiXCR, one entry per CDR3 protein. This table holds about 98,000 distinct CDR3 sequences, about 63% found once. CD8+CD57+ cell expansion, shown by flow cytometry, had occurred in the patients selected for sequencing. Sequencing input: sorted CD4+, CD8+, or CD8+CD57+ T cells (not recorded which) from PBMCs. The receptors stem from a human donor with aplastic anemia.

The J gene is TRBJ2-1, the V gene TRBV7-2; 11 bases fit TRBD2. Trimming at V came to 5 bases and at J to 10 bases, leaving 7 bases not matched to a gene. Germline CDR1 and CDR2: SGHTA and FQGNSA. CDR3 length equals 14 residues. The CDR3 region is CASSLSGGAGEQFF. CDR3 bases: TGTGCCAGCAGCCTTAGCGGGGGGGCCGGGGAGCAGTTCTTC.

This chain uses TRBV29-1 with TRBJ2-7; 8 positions agree with TRBD1. V was clipped by 7 bases and J by 3 bases; unmatched bases: 8. This CDR3 is 13 amino acids long. Germline V gene lookup returns CDR1 SQVTM and CDR2 ANQGSEA. In DNA form, the CDR3 reads TGCAGCGCTACGGGACAGGCCCTCTACGAGCAGTACTTC. Translating it yields CSATGQALYEQYF.

This rearrangement joins TRBV2 to TRBJ1-6, with 8 bases aligning to TRBD1. The trim removed 8 bases at V and 10 bases at J, leaving 7 bases unmatched. This CDR3 spans 13 amino acids. The germline V gene encodes CDR1 SNHLY and CDR2 FYNNEI. CDR3 region: CASQDRVQSPLHF. The DNA of the CDR3 is TGTGCCAGCCAGGACAGGGTTCAATCACCCCTCCACTTT.

This rearrangement joins TRBV19 to TRBJ1-1; 7 bases are shared with TRBD1. The CDR3 is 13 amino acids. Germline CDR1 LNHDA, CDR2 SQIVND (reference sequence). With 4 bases clipped from V and 11 bases from J, the junction kept 10 bases outside the gene matches. CDR3 bases: TGTGCCAGTAGTAACGGGGGGGGACAGACGGCTTTCTTT. The encoded protein is CASSNGGGQTAFF.

Points on this clonotype: One junction end disagrees with the germline gene, perhaps due to a read error. This chain joins TRBV7-3 and TRBJ2-3, with D perhaps assigned TRBD1 or TRBD2 (5 bases each). The length of the CDR3 is 14 residues. Germline V gene lookup returns CDR1 SGHTA and CDR2 FQGTGA. CDR3 region: CASSFQAGTGTQYF. The CDR3, as DNA: TGTGCCAGCAGCTTCCAGGCGGGCACAGGTACGCAGTATTTT.

The CDR3, as DNA: TGTGCCCCTGGGACTAGCGGGGTTTACGAGCAGTACTTC. This gives the protein CAPGTSGVYEQYF. The rearrangement joins TRBV24-1 to TRBJ2-7, with TRBD2 matching 13 bases. The ends lost 12 bases at V and 4 bases at J; junction bases unmatched: 5. CDR1 is KGHDR and CDR2 is SFDVKD in the germline V gene. The CDR3 contains 13 residues.

About this clonotype: A read error may account for a junction end that differs from germline. J is TRBJ2-7 and V is TRBV11-2; weak D call: TRBD2 (5 bases). The CDR3 contains 19 residues. CDR1 and CDR2 from the germline V gene are SGHAT and FQNNGV. CDR3 coding DNA: TGTGCCAGCAGCTTAGATTCCGGCGGGTATAGGCTTTTCTCCGACGAGCAGTACTTC. Its protein is CASSLDSGGYRLFSDEQYF.

CDR3 sequence: CSARGSDRGRSGLFF. The CDR3 nucleotides are TGCAGTGCTAGAGGATCGGACAGGGGGCGGTCTGGTCTGTTTTTT. V is TRBV20-1 and J is TRBJ1-4; 11 bases line up with TRBD1. CDR3 length: 15 amino acids. With V trimmed by 1 base and J by 14 bases, 12 bases remained unmatched. Germline CDR1 is DFQATT and CDR2 is SNEGSKA (reference sequence).

The chain is built from TRBV20-1 and TRBJ2-3, with a tentative D call TRBD1 (5 bases). Trimming stripped 4 bases from V and 1 base from J, with 9 bases between. CDR3 length equals 13 residues. Germline V CDR1 and CDR2: DFQATT, SNEGSKA (reference sequence). The CDR3 protein is CSATVGGTDTQYF. CDR3 nucleotide sequence: TGCAGTGCTACAGTAGGGGGCACAGATACGCAGTATTTT.

The chain couples TRBV19 to TRBJ2-2; D perhaps matches TRBD1 (6 bases). The germline gives CDR1 LNHDA, CDR2 SQIVND (reference sequence). CDR3 size: 16 residues. Trimming shortened V by 3 bases and J by 1 base, and 12 bases separated the two germline ends. DNA of the CDR3: TGTGCCAGTAGTATGCCCCCGACAGGGAACACCGGGGAGCTGTTTTTT. Translating gives CASSMPPTGNTGELFF.

This clonotype turned up a few times. V and J are TRBV20-1 and TRBJ1-2, with a weak D call TRBD1 (6 bases). The CDR3 has 10 amino acids. CDR1 DFQATT and CDR2 SNEGSKA come from the germline V gene (reference sequence). The DNA of the CDR3 is TGCAGGGCCGAGGGGGATGGCTACACCTTC. Translation: CRAEGDGYTF.

The rearrangement links TRBV25-1 to TRBJ1-4; D not certain. This CDR3 contains 15 residues. The V gene lost 2 bases and the J gene lost 1 base, with 8 bases spanning the gap. The V gene's germline CDR1 is MGHDK and CDR2 SYGVNS. CDR3 residues: CASSEDVVTNEKLFF. Written as DNA, the CDR3 is TGTGCCAGCAGTGAAGATGTGGTAACTAATGAAAAACTGTTTTTT.

In nucleotides, the CDR3 is TGCAGTGCTAGAGATATGGACAGCACCGGGGAGCTGTTTTTT. It is translated as CSARDMDSTGELFF. V is TRBV20-1 and J is TRBJ2-2; perhaps TRBD1 as D (6 bases). Germline CDR1 and CDR2: DFQATT and SNEGSKA (reference sequence). CDR3 length: 14 amino acids. V was trimmed by 0 bases and J by 4 bases, leaving 9 bases between them.

This clonotype was found a few times. CDR3 bases: TGTGCCAGCAGTGACAGGGAATTATACGGCACCATATATTTT. Its translation: CASSDRELYGTIYF. The chain links TRBV25-1 to TRBJ1-3, with D perhaps matching TRBD1 (5 bases). Trimming left V 3 bases short and J 9 bases short, with 15 bases between. Germline V gene lookup returns CDR1 MGHDK and CDR2 SYGVNS. The CDR3 contains 14 residues.

The rearrangement links TRBV20-1 to TRBJ2-7; 10 bases are shared with TRBD2. Germline V lookup: CDR1 DFQATT, CDR2 SNEGSKA (reference sequence). V dropped 2 bases and J dropped 4; count of bases not matched to a gene: 8. CDR3 length: 15 amino acids. The CDR3 coding sequence is TGCAGTGCTAGAAGTAGCGGGGGGCATTTGTACGAGCAGTACTTC. It yields the protein CSARSSGGHLYEQYF.

V usage is TRBV29-1 and J usage is TRBJ2-7; 7 nucleotides match TRBD1. The ends lost 8 bases at V and 3 bases at J; junction bases unmatched: 10. This CDR3 has 13 amino acids. Germline CDR1 is SQVTM and CDR2 is ANQGSEA. Here the CDR3 DNA reads TGCAGCACAGACCGGGACAGAAGCTACGAGCAGTACTTC. Translation gives CSTDRDRSYEQYF.

This clonotype was seen ten or more times. The chain employs TRBV9 and TRBJ1-2; no clear D gene. This CDR3 comprises 14 residues. V was shortened by 3 bases and J by 3 bases, with 12 bases between the two germline ends. Germline CDR1 and CDR2: SGDLS and YYNGEE. The CDR3 nucleotides read TGTGCCAGCAGCGGAGGGAGGGAGGACTATGGCTACACCTTC. Encoded protein: CASSGGREDYGYTF.

The sample holds many counts of this clonotype. CDR3 protein: CASSARVVGYEQYF. The DNA of the CDR3 is TGTGCCAGCAGTGCCCGGGTAGTGGGCTACGAGCAGTACTTC. The V gene is TRBV6-1, the J gene TRBJ2-7; D not resolved. CDR3 length equals 14 residues. From germline, CDR1 is MNHNS and CDR2 SASEGT. Trimming removed 4 bases at V and 3 bases at J, with 13 bases between.

To note about this clonotype: The conserved phenylalanine or tryptophan normally closing the CDR3 is absent here, so this likely arose from a read error. The CDR3 sequence is CSATDLRGTYGQYS. The CDR3, as DNA: TGCAGTGCCACAGACCTCAGGGGAACCTACGGGCAGTACTCC. The V call is TRBV20-1, the J call TRBJ2-7, with D possibly matching TRBD1 (6 bases). The germline gives CDR1 DFQATT, CDR2 SNEGSKA (reference sequence). The CDR3 covers 14 residues.

This chain joins TRBV24-1 and TRBJ2-2; TRBD1 aligns across 7 bases. Germline-derived CDR1 and CDR2 are KGHDR and SFDVKD. CDR3 length equals 16 residues. J was trimmed by 8 bases and V by 3 bases; bases with no gene match: 11. CDR3 bases: TGTGCCACCAGTGATCCCTCGTGGACAGGTCCTGGGGAGCTGTTTTTT. Encoded protein: CATSDPSWTGPGELFF.

The chain couples TRBV19 to TRBJ1-2; D not resolved. V was pared by 1 base and J by 7 bases, with 4 bases between. From germline, CDR1 is LNHDA and CDR2 SQIVND (reference sequence). CDR3 length equals 11 residues. The chain's CDR3 is CASSIGGGYTF. In nucleotides, the CDR3 is TGTGCCAGTAGTATAGGAGGTGGCTACACCTTC.

The V gene is TRBV9, the J gene TRBJ1-1, with no clear D. V shed 4 bases and J shed 1 base, with 14 bases lying between them. The CDR3 runs 15 residues. CDR1 SGDLS and CDR2 YYNGEE come from the germline V gene. In DNA form, the CDR3 reads TGTGCCAGCAGCCCATTAGGGCGGACGAACACTGAAGCTTTCTTT. It encodes CASSPLGRTNTEAFF. Variable domain in full (rest from reference TRBV9 and TRBJ1-1): DSGVTQTPKHLITATGQRVTLRCSPRSGDLSVYWYQQSLDQGLQFLIQYYNGEERAKGNILERFSAQQFPDLHSELNLSSLELGDSALYFCASSPLGRTNTEAFFGQGTRLTVV.

This clonotype was counted once. This chain connects TRBV25-1 to TRBJ2-7; 10 nucleotides agree with TRBD1. V lost 4 bases to trimming and J lost 4 bases; unmatched junction nucleotides: 13. Germline CDR1 and CDR2: MGHDK and SYGVNS. CDR3 length: 17 amino acids. DNA for the CDR3: TGTGCCAGCAGTGGAACCTCTTTGGGACAGGGGTATTACGAGCAGTACTTC. This sequence encodes CASSGTSLGQGYYEQYF.

The rearrangement links TRBV7-2 to TRBJ2-7, with a possible D match to TRBD2 (5 bases). Trimming left V 3 bases short and J 3 bases short, with 15 bases between. Per the germline V gene, CDR1 is SGHTA and CDR2 is FQGNSA. This CDR3 is 15 amino acids long. The CDR3 region is CASSFGLGGFYEQYF. DNA for the CDR3: TGTGCCAGCAGCTTTGGCCTTGGAGGTTTCTACGAGCAGTACTTC. The full variable domain, with the rest looked up from reference TRBV7-2 and TRBJ2-7, is GAGVSQSPSNKVTEKGKDVELRCDPISGHTALYWYRQSLGQGLEFLIYFQGNSAPDKSGLPSDRFSAERTGGSVSTLTIQRTQQEDSAVYLCASSFGLGGFYEQYFGPGTRLTVT.

This clonotype was observed a single time. The chain is built from TRBV7-9 and TRBJ2-2; D not resolved. Germline V CDR1 and CDR2: SEHNR, FQNEAQ (reference sequence). The V end lost 5 bases, the J end lost 6 bases, and 7 bases lay between the germline ends. This CDR3 has 12 residues. The CDR3 coding sequence is TGTGCCAGCAGCCAATTTTCCGGGGAGCTGTTTTTT. Encoded protein: CASSQFSGELFF.